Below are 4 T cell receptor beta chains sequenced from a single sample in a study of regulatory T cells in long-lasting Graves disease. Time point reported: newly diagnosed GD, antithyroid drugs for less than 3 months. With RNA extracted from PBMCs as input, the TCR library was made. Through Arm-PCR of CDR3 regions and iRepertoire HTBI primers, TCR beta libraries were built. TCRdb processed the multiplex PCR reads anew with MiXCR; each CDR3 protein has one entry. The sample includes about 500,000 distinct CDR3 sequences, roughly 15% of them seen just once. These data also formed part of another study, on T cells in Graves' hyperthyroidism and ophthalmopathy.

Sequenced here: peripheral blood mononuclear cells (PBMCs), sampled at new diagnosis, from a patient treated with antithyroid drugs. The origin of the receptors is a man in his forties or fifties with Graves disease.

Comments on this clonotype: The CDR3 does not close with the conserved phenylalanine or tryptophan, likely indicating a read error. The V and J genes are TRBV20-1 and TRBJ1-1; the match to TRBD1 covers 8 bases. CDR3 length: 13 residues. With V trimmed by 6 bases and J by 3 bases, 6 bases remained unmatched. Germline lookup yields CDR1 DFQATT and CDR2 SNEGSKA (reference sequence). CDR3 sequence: CSASETGDTEAFL. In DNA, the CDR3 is TGCAGTGCCTCTGAGACAGGGGACACTGAAGCTTTCCTT.

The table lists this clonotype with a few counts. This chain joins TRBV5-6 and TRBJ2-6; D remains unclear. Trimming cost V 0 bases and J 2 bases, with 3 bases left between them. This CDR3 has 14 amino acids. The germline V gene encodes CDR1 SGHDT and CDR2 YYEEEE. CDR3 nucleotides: TGTGCCAGCAGCTTGGACGCTGGGGCCAACGTCCTGACTTTC. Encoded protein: CASSLDAGANVLTF.

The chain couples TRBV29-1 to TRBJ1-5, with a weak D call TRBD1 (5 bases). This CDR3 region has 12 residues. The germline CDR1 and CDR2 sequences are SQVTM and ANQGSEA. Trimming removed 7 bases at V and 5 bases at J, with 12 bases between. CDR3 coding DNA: TGCAGCGGGGGGGGACTCGATCAGCCCCAGCATTTT. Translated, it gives CSGGGLDQPQHF.

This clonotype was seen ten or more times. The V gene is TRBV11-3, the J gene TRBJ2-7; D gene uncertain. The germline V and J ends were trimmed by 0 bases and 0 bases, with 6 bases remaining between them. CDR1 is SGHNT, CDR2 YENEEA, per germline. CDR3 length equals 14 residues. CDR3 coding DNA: TGTGCCAGCAGCTTAGAGAGTGACTCCTACGAGCAGTACTTC. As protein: CASSLESDSYEQYF.